One and the same sample provided the 27 T cell receptor beta chains below, sequenced in a study of blood T cell repertoires in COVID-19. Profiled with immunoSEQ multiplex PCR; TCRdb holds only in-frame clones, not every one. The sample lists about 280,000 clones, 65% to 90% occurring once. The sample consisted of peripheral blood. The receptor source for this set is a man between 50 and 59 years old with active or convalescent COVID-19.

This clone was seen once. The chain employs TRBV9 and TRBJ1-3, with 9 bases matching TRBD1. The CDR3 extends over 15 amino acids. J was trimmed by 0 bases and V by 3 bases; bases with no gene match: 1. Germline V gene lookup returns CDR1 SGDLS and CDR2 YYNGEE. CDR3 sequence (DNA): TGTGCCAGCAGCGGGACAGGGGTCTCTGGAAACACCATATATTTT. Protein: CASSGTGVSGNTIYF.

The CDR3 loop is CASSLSISGANVLTF. In DNA, the CDR3 is TGCGCCAGCAGCTTGTCCATTTCTGGGGCCAACGTCCTGACTTTC. This sequence joins TRBV5-1 and TRBJ2-6; no reliable D call. CDR3 size: 15 residues. Germline lookup yields CDR1 SGHRS and CDR2 YFSETQ. V was trimmed by 1 base and J by 1 base, leaving 6 bases between them.

This clone was recorded only once. V is TRBV5-5 and J is TRBJ1-1, with 8 bases that match TRBD1. The J segment lost 0 bases and the V segment lost 0 bases, leaving 7 bases of the junction unmatched. The CDR3 length is 17 residues. CDR1 and CDR2 from the germline V gene are SGHKS and YYEKEE (reference sequence). The CDR3 reads CASSLESTGVLNTEAFF. CDR3 DNA sequence: TGTGCCAGCAGCTTGGAGTCGACAGGGGTTTTGAACACTGAAGCTTTCTTT.

This CDR3 is CASSQVVGTGTNYGYTF. CDR3 in DNA: TGTGCCAGCAGCCAAGTTGTTGGGACAGGAACGAACTATGGCTACACCTTC. V and J are TRBV3-1 (or the pseudogene TRBV3-2) and TRBJ1-2; 8 nucleotides align to TRBD1. Germline values: CDR1 LGHDT, CDR2 YNNKEL (reference sequence). The CDR3 sequence is 17 residues long. The V gene end was trimmed by 1 base and the J gene end by 2 bases; junction bases not matched to a gene: 9.

The V and J genes are TRBV7-2 and TRBJ1-1, with 11 bases identical to TRBD1. Germline loops: CDR1 SGHTA, CDR2 FQGNSA. J was trimmed by 10 bases and V by 6 bases; bases with no gene match: 4. The CDR3 sequence is 12 residues long. The CDR3 reads CASSLDRGRAFF. CDR3 nucleotide sequence: TGTGCCAGCAGTTTGGACAGGGGGCGAGCTTTCTTT.

This clone was recorded a few times. The chain employs TRBV10-2 and TRBJ1-2, with TRBD1 as a possible D gene (6 bases). The length of the CDR3 is 15 residues. The V end was cut by 5 bases, the J end by 8 bases, with 21 bases between. Germline V gives CDR1 WSHSY, CDR2 SAAADI. This CDR3 is CASSPGGGGLRGYTF. Here the CDR3 DNA reads TGCGCCAGCAGTCCCGGAGGGGGGGGCTTACGGGGCTACACCTTC.

The V call is TRBV18, the J call TRBJ1-1; D remains unclear. This CDR3 comprises 16 residues. Germline assignment: CDR1 KGHSH and CDR2 LQKENI. Between the trimmed V and J ends, which lost 0 bases and 2 bases, there was a span of 13 bases. This CDR3 reads CASSPPSGKVNTEAFF. In DNA form, the CDR3 reads TGTGCCAGCTCACCACCGTCGGGGAAGGTAAACACTGAAGCTTTCTTT.

The CDR3 loop reads CASKISSGTNQPQHF. CDR3 DNA: TGTGCCAGTAAAATCTCCTCAGGAACGAATCAGCCCCAGCATTTT. The chain carries TRBV19 and TRBJ1-5; D not resolved. The CDR3 is 15 amino acids. V was clipped by 7 bases and J by 4 bases, with 17 bases between them. Germline CDR1 reads LNHDA; CDR2 reads SQIVND (reference sequence).

The chain employs TRBV27 and TRBJ2-2; 14 bases fit TRBD2. With 4 bases clipped from V and 3 bases from J, the junction kept 4 bases outside the gene matches. The CDR3 length is 17 residues. Germline values: CDR1 MNHEY, CDR2 SMNVEV (reference sequence). CDR3 in amino acids: CASSYPGLAGDTGELFF. CDR3 nucleotide sequence: TGTGCCAGCAGTTATCCGGGACTAGCGGGAGACACCGGGGAGCTGTTTTTT.

V is TRBV7-8 and J is TRBJ2-3; 9 bases fit TRBD1. V dropped 1 base and J dropped 6; count of bases not matched to a gene: 8. The CDR3 contains 16 residues. The germline V gene encodes CDR1 SGHVS and CDR2 FQNEAQ. The CDR3 nucleotides are TGTGCCAGCAGCTTAGTTCCGGGACAGGGACCGGATACGCAGTATTTT. Its protein product is CASSLVPGQGPDTQYF.

J is TRBJ2-2 and V is TRBV12-3 or TRBV12-4, with D perhaps TRBD2 (5 bases). The CDR3 is 13 amino acids. V was trimmed by 3 bases and J by 5 bases, leaving 7 bases between them. CDR3: CASSLTGTGELFF. Written as DNA, the CDR3 is TGTGCCAGCAGTTTGACGGGGACCGGGGAGCTGTTTTTT.

This clone turned up a few times. V gene TRBV19 combines with J gene TRBJ1-2; D not certain. The germline V gene has CDR1 LNHDA and CDR2 SQIVND (reference sequence). The CDR3 totals 13 residues. Between the trimmed V and J ends, which lost 3 bases and 4 bases, there was a span of 9 bases. CDR3 DNA: TGTGCCAGTAGTATCGGGGAAGCCTATGGCTACACCTTC. Translation gives CASSIGEAYGYTF.

With respect to this clone: Because it lacks the conserved phenylalanine or tryptophan at the end, this CDR3 is likely a read error. The DNA is left out, because the CDR3 cannot be placed on it with certainty; the CDR3 is given as TCRdb lists it. V usage is TRBV25-1 and J usage is TRBJ1-1; TRBD1 is the table's D call and was not checked against the DNA. The V gene's germline CDR1 is MGHDK and CDR2 SYGVNS. The CDR3 length is 12 residues, termini included. CDR3: CASSGGPGQGAM.

In this sample, this clone turned up once. The V call is TRBV19, the J call TRBJ1-1; the match to TRBD1 covers 9 bases. Germline V gene lookup returns CDR1 LNHDA and CDR2 SQIVND (reference sequence). The CDR3 is 12 amino acids. V lost 5 bases to trimming and J lost 5 bases; unmatched junction nucleotides: 0. The CDR3 spells CASSDRGTEAFF. The CDR3 DNA is TGTGCCAGTAGTGACAGGGGGACTGAAGCTTTCTTT.

The gene calls are TRBV12-5 and TRBJ1-1, with 11 bases that match TRBD1. Germline V gene lookup returns CDR1 LGHNT and CDR2 FRNRAP. J was trimmed by 3 bases and V by 4 bases; bases with no gene match: 4. This CDR3 is 15 amino acids long. The CDR3 spells CASGSDRGLYTEAFF. CDR3 in DNA: TGTGCTAGTGGTTCGGACAGGGGGCTGTACACTGAAGCTTTCTTT.

The chain recombines TRBV7-8 with TRBJ2-1; D is ambiguous. The CDR3 covers 12 residues. Trimming pared 6 bases from V and 3 bases from J, leaving 6 bases between. Germline V gene sequence: CDR1 SGHVS, CDR2 FQNEAQ. The CDR3: CASRTVYNEQFF. In DNA, the CDR3 is TGTGCCAGCAGGACTGTCTACAATGAGCAGTTCTTC.

The chain recombines TRBV7-9 with TRBJ2-7; 8 bases are a match to TRBD1. CDR1 and CDR2 from the germline V gene are SEHNR and FQNEAQ (reference sequence). V gave up 6 bases and J gave up 3 bases; unmatched junction bases: 10. The CDR3 is 15 residues long. In nucleotides, the CDR3 is TGTGCCAGCAGTGGACAGGGTTTGGGGGGCTACGAGCAGTACTTC. It encodes CASSGQGLGGYEQYF.

CDR3 amino acids: CAWSVVRRVYGYTF. The CDR3 DNA reads TGTGCCTGGAGTGTAGTGAGGAGGGTTTATGGCTACACCTTC. The chain carries TRBV30 and TRBJ1-2; no firm D call. From germline, CDR1 is GTSNPN and CDR2 SVGIG (reference sequence). The CDR3 has 14 amino acids. V shed 0 bases and J shed 5 bases, with 13 bases lying between them.

The CDR3 sequence is CATSEIRDSSTDTQYF. CDR3 nucleotide sequence: TGTGCCACCAGTGAGATCCGGGACAGCAGCACAGATACGCAGTATTTT. The chain combines TRBV24-1 with TRBJ2-3; TRBD1 matches 7 bases. Germline V gene data show CDR1 as KGHDR and CDR2 as SFDVKD. This CDR3 has 16 amino acids. Trimming at V came to 4 bases and at J to 0 bases, leaving 6 bases not matched to a gene.

V and J are TRBV5-4 and TRBJ1-1; TRBD1 might be the D (6 bases). The V end was cut by 0 bases, the J end by 1 base, with 7 bases between. The CDR3 sequence is 14 residues long. Germline CDR1 reads SGHNT; CDR2 reads YYREEE (reference sequence). The CDR3 DNA sequence: TGTGCCAGCAGCTTGGTGGGGGCGAACACTGAAGCTTTCTTT. As protein: CASSLVGANTEAFF. The whole variable domain, filled in from reference TRBV5-4 and TRBJ1-1, reads ETGVTQSPTHLIKTRGQQVTLRCSSQSGHNTVSWYQQALGQGPQFIFQYYREEENGRGNFPPRFSGLQFPNYSSELNVNALELDDSALYLCASSLVGANTEAFFGQGTRLTVV.

The V call is TRBV7-2, the J call TRBJ2-2; TRBD2 is a possible D gene (5 bases). CDR1 is SGHTA and CDR2 is FQGNSA in the germline V gene. The germline V and J ends were trimmed by 1 base and 6 bases, with 12 bases remaining between them. The CDR3 consists of 15 residues. In DNA, the CDR3 is TGTGCCAGCAGCTTAGTAATAGGGAGTGCCGGGGAGCTGTTTTTT. Its protein is CASSLVIGSAGELFF.

This rearrangement joins TRBV4-2 to TRBJ2-2; D may be TRBD2 (6 bases). The ends were cut back, 5 bases at V and 7 bases at J, with 11 bases in the middle. The CDR3 is made up of 13 amino acids. Germline V gene data show CDR1 as LGHNA and CDR2 as YNFKEQ. The CDR3 coding sequence is TGTGCCAGCAGCGCCCTGGGGGGCGGGGAGCTGTTTTTT. Protein sequence: CASSALGGGELFF.

This clone was recorded once. The chain links TRBV9 to TRBJ2-3; 12 nucleotides agree with TRBD2. CDR3 length: 21 amino acids. V gave up 4 bases and J gave up 0 bases; unmatched junction bases: 18. Germline V gene sequence: CDR1 SGDLS, CDR2 YYNGEE. The CDR3 loop reads CASSLPRAGASGRESTDTQYF. DNA for the CDR3: TGTGCCAGCAGCTTACCTCGAGCCGGGGCTAGCGGGAGGGAAAGCACAGATACGCAGTATTTT.

The V call is TRBV10-3, the J call TRBJ1-2, with a possible D match to TRBD1 (5 bases). The CDR3 contains 13 residues. Germline loops: CDR1 ENHRY, CDR2 SYGVKD. Trimming left V 7 bases short and J 4 bases short, with 13 bases between. The DNA of the CDR3 is TGTGCCATCAAGGAGGGGAACTCCTATGGCTACACCTTC. Translated: CAIKEGNSYGYTF.

On this clone: Additional DNA sequences in this sample encode the identical CDR3. The chain recombines TRBV9 with TRBJ1-1; a possible D gene is TRBD1 (5 bases). CDR3 size: 15 residues. Germline V CDR1 and CDR2: SGDLS, YYNGEE. Trimming removed 0 bases from V and 4 bases from J, with 13 bases in between. CDR3 residues: CASSVEGQGGTEAFF. CDR3 DNA: TGTGCCAGCAGCGTAGAGGGGCAGGGCGGCACTGAAGCTTTCTTT.

The chain joins TRBV14 to TRBJ2-2; a weak D match, TRBD1 (5 bases). The ends were cut back, 4 bases at V and 6 bases at J, with 9 bases in the middle. Germline-derived CDR1 and CDR2 are SGHDN and FVKESK. The CDR3 has 13 residues. CDR3: CASSPGAAGELFF. CDR3 nucleotides: TGTGCCAGCAGCCCTGGGGCGGCCGGGGAGCTGTTTTTT.

This clone was found a few times. The chain is built from TRBV3-1 (or the pseudogene TRBV3-2) and TRBJ1-1, with D possibly matching TRBD1 (6 bases). The CDR3 spans 11 residues. Germline values: CDR1 LGHDT, CDR2 YNNKEL (reference sequence). V was clipped by 8 bases and J by 4 bases, with 8 bases between them. The DNA for the CDR3 is TGTGCCAGCTCAGGGGTCACTGAAGCTTTCTTT. The encoded protein is CASSGVTEAFF.